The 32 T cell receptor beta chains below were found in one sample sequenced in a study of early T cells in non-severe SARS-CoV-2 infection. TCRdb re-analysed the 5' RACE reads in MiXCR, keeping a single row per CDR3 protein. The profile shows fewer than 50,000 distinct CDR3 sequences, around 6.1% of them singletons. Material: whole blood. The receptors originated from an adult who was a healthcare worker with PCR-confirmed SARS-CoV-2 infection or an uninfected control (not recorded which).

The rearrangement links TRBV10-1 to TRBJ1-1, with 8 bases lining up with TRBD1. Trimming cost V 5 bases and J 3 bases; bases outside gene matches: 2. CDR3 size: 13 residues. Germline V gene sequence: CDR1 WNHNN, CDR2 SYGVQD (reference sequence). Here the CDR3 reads CASSQGADTEAFF. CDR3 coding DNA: TGCGCCAGCAGTCAGGGGGCAGACACTGAAGCTTTCTTT.

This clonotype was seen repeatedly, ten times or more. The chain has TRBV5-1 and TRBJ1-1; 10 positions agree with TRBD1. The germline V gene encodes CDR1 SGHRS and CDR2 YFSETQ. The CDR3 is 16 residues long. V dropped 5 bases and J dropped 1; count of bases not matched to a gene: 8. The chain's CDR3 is CASRPDRGSGNTEAFF. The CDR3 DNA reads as TGCGCCAGCAGGCCGGACAGGGGGAGTGGGAACACTGAAGCTTTCTTT.

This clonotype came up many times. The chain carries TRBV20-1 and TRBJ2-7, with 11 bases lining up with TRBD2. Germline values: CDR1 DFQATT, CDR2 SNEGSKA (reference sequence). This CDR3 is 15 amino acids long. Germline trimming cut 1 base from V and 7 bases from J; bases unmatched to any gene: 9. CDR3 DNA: TGCAGTGCTAGAGCAGACATAGCGGGGGGGCCTGAGCAGTACTTC. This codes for CSARADIAGGPEQYF.

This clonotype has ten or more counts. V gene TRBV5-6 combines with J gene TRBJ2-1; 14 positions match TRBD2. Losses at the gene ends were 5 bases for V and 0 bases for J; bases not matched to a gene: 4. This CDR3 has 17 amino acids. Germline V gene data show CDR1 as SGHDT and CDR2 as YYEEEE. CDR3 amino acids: CASSPTSGGVSYNEQFF. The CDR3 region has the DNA TGTGCCAGCAGTCCGACTAGCGGGGGGGTCTCCTACAATGAGCAGTTCTTC.

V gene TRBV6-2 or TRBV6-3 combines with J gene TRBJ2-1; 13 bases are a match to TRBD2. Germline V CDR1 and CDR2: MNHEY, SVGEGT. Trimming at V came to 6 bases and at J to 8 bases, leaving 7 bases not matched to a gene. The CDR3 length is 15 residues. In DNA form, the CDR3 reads TGTGCCAGCAGAATACGGACTAGCGGGGGCTATGAGCAGTTCTTC. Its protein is CASRIRTSGGYEQFF.

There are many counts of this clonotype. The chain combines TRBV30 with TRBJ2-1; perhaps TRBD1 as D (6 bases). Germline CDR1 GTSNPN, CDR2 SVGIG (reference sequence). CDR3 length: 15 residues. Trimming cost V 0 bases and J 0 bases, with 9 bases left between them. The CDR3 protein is CAWSVGQSSYNEQFF. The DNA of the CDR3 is TGTGCCTGGAGTGTCGGACAGAGCTCCTACAATGAGCAGTTCTTC.

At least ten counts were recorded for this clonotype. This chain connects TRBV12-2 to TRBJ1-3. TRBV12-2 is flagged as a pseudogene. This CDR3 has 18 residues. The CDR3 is CASRLAPFRKACGNTIYF. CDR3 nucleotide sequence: TGTGCAAGTCGCTTAGCCCCTTTCCGGAAAGCATGTGGAAACACCATATATTTT.

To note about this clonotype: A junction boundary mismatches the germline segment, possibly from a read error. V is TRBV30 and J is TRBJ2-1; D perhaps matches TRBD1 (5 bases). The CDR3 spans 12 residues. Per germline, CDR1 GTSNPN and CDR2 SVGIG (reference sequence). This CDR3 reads CTWSVLGLEQFF. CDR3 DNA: TGTACCTGGAGTGTTTTGGGGCTTGAGCAGTTCTTC.

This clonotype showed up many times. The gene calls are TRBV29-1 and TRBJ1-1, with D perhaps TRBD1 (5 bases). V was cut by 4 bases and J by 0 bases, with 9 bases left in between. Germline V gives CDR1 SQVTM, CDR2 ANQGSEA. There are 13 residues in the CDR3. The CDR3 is CSVGGTVNTEAFF. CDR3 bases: TGCAGCGTTGGAGGGACGGTGAACACTGAAGCTTTCTTT.

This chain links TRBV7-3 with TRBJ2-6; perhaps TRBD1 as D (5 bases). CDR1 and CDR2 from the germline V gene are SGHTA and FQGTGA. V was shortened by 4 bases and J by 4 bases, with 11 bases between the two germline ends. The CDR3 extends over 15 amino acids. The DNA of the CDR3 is TGTGCCAGCAGCTCCAGGGCTTCAGGGGCCAACGTCCTGACTTTC. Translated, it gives CASSSRASGANVLTF.

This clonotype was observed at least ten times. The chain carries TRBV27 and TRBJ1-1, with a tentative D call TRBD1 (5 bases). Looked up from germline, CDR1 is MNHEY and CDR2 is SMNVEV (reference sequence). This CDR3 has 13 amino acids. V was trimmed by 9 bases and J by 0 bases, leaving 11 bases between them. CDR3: CASHGAMNTEAFF. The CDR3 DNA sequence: TGTGCCAGTCATGGGGCCATGAACACTGAAGCTTTCTTT.

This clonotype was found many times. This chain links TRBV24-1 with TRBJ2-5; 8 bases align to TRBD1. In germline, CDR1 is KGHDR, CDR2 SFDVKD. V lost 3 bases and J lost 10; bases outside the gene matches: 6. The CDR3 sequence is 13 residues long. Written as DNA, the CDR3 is TGTGCCACCAGTGATCCGGACAGGGTGGTCCAGTACTTC. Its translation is CATSDPDRVVQYF.

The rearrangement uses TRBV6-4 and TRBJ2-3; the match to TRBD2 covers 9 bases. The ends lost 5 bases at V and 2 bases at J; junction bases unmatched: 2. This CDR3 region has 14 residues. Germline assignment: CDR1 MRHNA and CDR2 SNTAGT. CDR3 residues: CASSQGLATDTQYF. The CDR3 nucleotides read TGTGCCAGCAGTCAGGGACTAGCCACAGATACGCAGTATTTT.

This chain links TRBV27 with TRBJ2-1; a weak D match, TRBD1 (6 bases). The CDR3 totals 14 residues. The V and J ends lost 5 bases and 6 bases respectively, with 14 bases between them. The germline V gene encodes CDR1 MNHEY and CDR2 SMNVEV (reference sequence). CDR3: CASSGVGQLNEQFF. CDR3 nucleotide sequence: TGTGCCAGCAGTGGGGTCGGACAGCTCAATGAGCAGTTCTTC.

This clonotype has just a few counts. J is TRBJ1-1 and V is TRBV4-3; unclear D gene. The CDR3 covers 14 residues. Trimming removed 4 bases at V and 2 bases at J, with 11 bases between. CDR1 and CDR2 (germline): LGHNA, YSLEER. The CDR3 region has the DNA TGCGCCAGCAGCCGAGCGCCCCGTAACACTGAAGCTTTCTTT. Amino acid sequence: CASSRAPRNTEAFF.

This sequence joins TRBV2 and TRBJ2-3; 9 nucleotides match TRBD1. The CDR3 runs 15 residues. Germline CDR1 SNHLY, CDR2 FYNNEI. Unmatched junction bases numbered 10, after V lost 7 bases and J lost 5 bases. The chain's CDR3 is CASMTGTGRLDTQYF. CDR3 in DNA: TGTGCCAGCATGACCGGGACAGGGAGGTTAGATACGCAGTATTTT.

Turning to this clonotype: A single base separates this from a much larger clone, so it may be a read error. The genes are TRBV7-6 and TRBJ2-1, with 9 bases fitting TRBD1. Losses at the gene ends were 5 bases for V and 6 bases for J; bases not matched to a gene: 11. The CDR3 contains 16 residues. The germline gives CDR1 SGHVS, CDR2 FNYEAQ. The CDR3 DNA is TGTGCCAGCAGCGCTTTACAGGGGGCTGCCTTCAATGAGCAGTTCTTC. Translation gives CASSALQGAAFNEQFF.

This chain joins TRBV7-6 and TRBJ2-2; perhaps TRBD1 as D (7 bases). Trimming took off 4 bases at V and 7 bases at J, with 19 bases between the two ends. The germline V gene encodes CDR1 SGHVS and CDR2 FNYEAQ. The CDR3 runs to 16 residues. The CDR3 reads CASSWVTRGPSGELFF. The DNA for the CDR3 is TGTGCCAGCAGCTGGGTGACTAGGGGGCCTAGCGGGGAGCTGTTTTTT.

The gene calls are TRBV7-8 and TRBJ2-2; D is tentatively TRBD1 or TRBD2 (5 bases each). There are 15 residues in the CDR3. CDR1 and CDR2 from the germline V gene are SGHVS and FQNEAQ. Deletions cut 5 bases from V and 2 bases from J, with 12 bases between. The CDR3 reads CASSDGTFNTGELFF. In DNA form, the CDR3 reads TGTGCCAGCAGCGACGGGACCTTTAACACCGGGGAGCTGTTTTTT.

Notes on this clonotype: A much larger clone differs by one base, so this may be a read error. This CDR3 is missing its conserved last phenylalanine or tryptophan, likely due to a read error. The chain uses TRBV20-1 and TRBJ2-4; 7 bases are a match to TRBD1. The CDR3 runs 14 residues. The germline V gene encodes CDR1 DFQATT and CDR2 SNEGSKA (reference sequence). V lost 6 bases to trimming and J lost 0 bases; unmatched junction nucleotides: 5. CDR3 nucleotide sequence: TGCAGTGCCCCGGACAGGCTAGCCAAAAACATTCAGTACATC. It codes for CSAPDRLAKNIQYI.

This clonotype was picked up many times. The CDR3 loop is CASSFHRDGEQYF. Here the CDR3 DNA reads TGTGCCAGCAGCTTCCACAGGGACGGGGAGCAGTACTTC. This sequence joins TRBV11-3 and TRBJ2-7; D may be TRBD1 (6 bases). CDR1 is SGHNT, CDR2 YENEEA, per germline. The CDR3 has 13 residues. V shed 3 bases and J shed 7 bases, with 13 bases lying between them.

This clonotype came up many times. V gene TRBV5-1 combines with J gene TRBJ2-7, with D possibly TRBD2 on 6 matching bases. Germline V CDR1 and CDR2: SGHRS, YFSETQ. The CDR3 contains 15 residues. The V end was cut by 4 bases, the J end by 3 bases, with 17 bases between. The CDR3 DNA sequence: TGCGCCAGCAGCCCCGGGAGAAGGGTGAACTACGAGCAGTACTTC. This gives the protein CASSPGRRVNYEQYF.

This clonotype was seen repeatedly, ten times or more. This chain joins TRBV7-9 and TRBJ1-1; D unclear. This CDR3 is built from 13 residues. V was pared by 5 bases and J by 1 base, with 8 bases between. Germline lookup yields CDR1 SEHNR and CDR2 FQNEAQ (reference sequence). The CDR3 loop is CASSGLSNTEAFF. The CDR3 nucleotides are TGTGCCAGCAGCGGACTTTCGAACACTGAAGCTTTCTTT.

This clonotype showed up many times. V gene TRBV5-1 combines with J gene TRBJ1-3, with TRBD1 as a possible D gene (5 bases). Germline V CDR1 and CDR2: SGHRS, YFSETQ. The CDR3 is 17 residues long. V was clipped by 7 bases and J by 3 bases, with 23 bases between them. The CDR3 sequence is CASRGGPQIDRGNTIYF. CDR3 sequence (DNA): TGCGCCAGCCGGGGGGGACCCCAGATCGACCGTGGAAACACCATATATTTT.

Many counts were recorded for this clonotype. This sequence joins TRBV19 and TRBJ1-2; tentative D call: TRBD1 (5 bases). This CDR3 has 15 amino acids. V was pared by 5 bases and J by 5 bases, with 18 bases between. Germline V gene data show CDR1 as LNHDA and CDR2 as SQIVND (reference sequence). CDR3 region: CASSARDRGIYGYTF. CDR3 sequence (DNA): TGTGCCAGTAGTGCCAGGGATCGTGGGATATATGGCTACACCTTC.

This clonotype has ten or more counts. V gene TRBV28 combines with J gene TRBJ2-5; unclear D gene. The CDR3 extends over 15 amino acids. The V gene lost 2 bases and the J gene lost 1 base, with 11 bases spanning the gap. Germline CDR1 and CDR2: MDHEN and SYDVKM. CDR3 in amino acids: CASSLDTSPQETQYF. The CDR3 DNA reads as TGTGCCAGCAGTTTAGACACTTCCCCCCAAGAGACCCAGTACTTC. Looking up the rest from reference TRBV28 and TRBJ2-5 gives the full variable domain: DVKVTQSSRYLVKRTGEKVFLECVQDMDHENMFWYRQDPGLGLRLIYFSYDVKMKEKGDIPEGYSVSREKKERFSLILESASTNQTSMYLCASSLDTSPQETQYFGPGTRLLVL.

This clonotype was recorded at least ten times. This chain's CDR3 is CASSTGPRAFF. The CDR3 bases are TGTGCCAGCAGTACGGGACCTCGAGCTTTCTTT. The genes are TRBV7-9 and TRBJ1-1, with TRBD1 as a possible D gene (5 bases). The CDR3 is made up of 11 amino acids. In germline, CDR1 is SEHNR, CDR2 FQNEAQ (reference sequence). Deletions cut 6 bases from V and 10 bases from J, with 12 bases between. The complete variable domain, with remaining parts taken from reference TRBV7-9 and TRBJ1-1, reads DTGVSQNPRHKITKRGQNVTFRCDPISEHNRLYWYRQTLGQGPEFLTYFQNEAQLEKSRLLSDRFSAERPKGSFSTLEIQRTEQGDSAMYLCASSTGPRAFFGQGTRLTVV.

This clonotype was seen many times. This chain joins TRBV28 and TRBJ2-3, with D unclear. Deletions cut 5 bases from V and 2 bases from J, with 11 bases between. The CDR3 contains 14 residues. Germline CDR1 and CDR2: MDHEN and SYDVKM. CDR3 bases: TGTGCCAGCAGTCCTGTTAGCCCCACAGATACGCAGTATTTT. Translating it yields CASSPVSPTDTQYF.

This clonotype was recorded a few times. The CDR3: CASSLVGLNTEAFF. In DNA form, the CDR3 reads TGTGCCAGCAGTTTAGTGGGTTTGAACACTGAAGCTTTCTTT. V and J are TRBV27 and TRBJ1-1; no firm D call. The germline CDR1 and CDR2 sequences are MNHEY and SMNVEV (reference sequence). The CDR3 is made up of 14 amino acids. The V end lost 2 bases, the J end lost 0 bases, and 7 bases lay between the germline ends.

CDR3 in amino acids: CASSPHKGVYNEQFF. CDR3 sequence (DNA): TGTGCCAGCTCACCACATAAAGGGGTCTACAATGAGCAGTTCTTC. The chain recombines TRBV18 with TRBJ2-1; possible D gene TRBD1, 5 bases. This CDR3 region has 15 residues. V lost 1 base and J 3 bases, leaving 10 bases between the germline ends. Germline CDR1 and CDR2: KGHSH and LQKENI.

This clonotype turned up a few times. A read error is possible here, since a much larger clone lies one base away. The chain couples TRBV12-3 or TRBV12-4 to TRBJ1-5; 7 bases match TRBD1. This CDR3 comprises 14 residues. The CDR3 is CAGSSRDSGKPQHF. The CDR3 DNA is TGTGCCGGCAGCTCAAGGGACAGCGGTAAGCCCCAGCATTTT.

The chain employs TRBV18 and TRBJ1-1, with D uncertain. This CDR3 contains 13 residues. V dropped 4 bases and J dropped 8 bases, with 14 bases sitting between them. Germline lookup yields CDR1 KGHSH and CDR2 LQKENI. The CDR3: CASSLSDTREAFF. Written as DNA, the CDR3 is TGTGCCAGCTCACTTTCGGATACAAGGGAAGCTTTCTTT.